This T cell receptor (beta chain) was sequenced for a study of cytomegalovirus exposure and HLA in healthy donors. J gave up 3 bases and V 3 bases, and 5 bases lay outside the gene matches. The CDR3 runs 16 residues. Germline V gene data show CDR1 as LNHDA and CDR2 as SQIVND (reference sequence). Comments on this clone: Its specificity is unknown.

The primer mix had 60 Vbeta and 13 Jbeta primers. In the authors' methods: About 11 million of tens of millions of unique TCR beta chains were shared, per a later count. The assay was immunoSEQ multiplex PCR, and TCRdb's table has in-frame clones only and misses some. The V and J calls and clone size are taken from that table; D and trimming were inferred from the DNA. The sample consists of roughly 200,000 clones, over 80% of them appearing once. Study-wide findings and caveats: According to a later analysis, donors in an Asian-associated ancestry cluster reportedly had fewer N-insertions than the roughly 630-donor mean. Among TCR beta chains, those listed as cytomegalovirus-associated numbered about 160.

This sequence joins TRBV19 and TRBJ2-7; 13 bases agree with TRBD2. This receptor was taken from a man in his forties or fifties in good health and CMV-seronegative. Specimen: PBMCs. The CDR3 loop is CASSIPGLAGVYEQYF. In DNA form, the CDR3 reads TGTGCCAGTAGTATTCCCGGACTAGCGGGAGTCTACGAGCAGTACTTC.